This TCR beta chain was obtained from a study of T cell responses to AZD1222 COVID-19 vaccine. CDR3 length: 14 residues. V was trimmed by 4 bases and J by 1 base, leaving 10 bases between them. CDR1 is LNHNV and CDR2 is YYDKDF in the germline V gene (reference sequence). The protocol was immunoSEQ multiplex PCR, while the TCRdb copy is restricted to in-frame clones and leaves out a portion. The top ten hold just under 3% of the sample, which has more than 140,000 clones, roughly 90% seen once. The chain uses TRBV15 and TRBJ1-1; possible D gene TRBD1, 6 bases. This receptor was identified in an adult in good health. Source: peripheral blood, taken on day 0 of AZD1222 vaccination. CDR3 sequence: CATSTGARNTEAFF. The CDR3 bases are TGTGCCACCAGCACGGGGGCACGGAACACTGAAGCTTTCTTT.